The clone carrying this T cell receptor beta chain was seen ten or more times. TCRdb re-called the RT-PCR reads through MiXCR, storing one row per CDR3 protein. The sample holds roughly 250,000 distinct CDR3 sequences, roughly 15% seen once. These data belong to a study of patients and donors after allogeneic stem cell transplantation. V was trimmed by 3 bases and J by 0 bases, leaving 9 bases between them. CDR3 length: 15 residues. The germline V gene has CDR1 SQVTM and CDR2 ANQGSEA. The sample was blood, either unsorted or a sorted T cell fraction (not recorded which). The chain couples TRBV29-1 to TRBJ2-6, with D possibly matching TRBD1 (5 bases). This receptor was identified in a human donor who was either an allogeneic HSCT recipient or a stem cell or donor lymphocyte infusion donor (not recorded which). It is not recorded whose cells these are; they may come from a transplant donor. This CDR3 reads CSVDQGSSGANVLTF. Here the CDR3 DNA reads TGCAGCGTTGATCAGGGTAGCTCTGGGGCCAACGTCCTGACTTTC. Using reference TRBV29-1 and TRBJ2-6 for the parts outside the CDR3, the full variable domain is SAVISQKPSRDICQRGTSLTIQCQVDSQVTMMFWYRQQPGQSLTLIATANQGSEATYESGFVIDKFPISRPNLTFSTLTVSNMSPEDSSIYLCSVDQGSSGANVLTFGAGSRLTVL.